This T cell receptor beta chain stems from a study of blood T cell repertoires in COVID-19. As processed by the authors: Estimated nucleated cell counts came from reference gene primer amplification. Sequenced by immunoSEQ multiplex PCR; TCRdb stores in-frame clones only, minus some. V and J calls and clone size come straight from that table; D and trimming were deduced from the DNA. The data hold a few hundred thousand clones, with approximately 86% observed a single time. This clone was seen a few times. The CDR3 spans 17 residues. V dropped 1 base and J dropped 2 bases, with 18 bases sitting between them. In germline, CDR1 is LGHNA, CDR2 YNFKEQ. Clinical history reported by participants formed the basis on which cohorts were assigned.

V is TRBV4-2 and J is TRBJ2-7, with D uncertain. The sample was PBMCs or T cells enriched from blood (not recorded which). This clonotype was sampled from a middle-aged woman with acute COVID-19. This CDR3 reads CASSQGSGELEAYEQYF. CDR3 bases: TGTGCCAGCAGCCAAGGGTCAGGCGAACTCGAAGCCTACGAGCAGTACTTC.